The entry below gives a single TCR beta chain sequence along with its context. This CDR3 is 16 amino acids long. Germline loops: CDR1 SGHDT, CDR2 YYEEEE. V dropped 0 bases and J dropped 3; count of bases not matched to a gene: 5. These data are taken from a study of shared T cell receptors in the human thymus. Assay: immunoSEQ multiplex PCR; the TCRdb copy retains only in-frame clones and omits some. This table has roughly 700,000 clones, 88% appearing once. The data were also submitted as part of a second study, on human thymus T cells. From that paper: Resections removed during corrective heart surgery provided the thymus tissue used. What appeared biased in thymic and blood repertoires was the usage of V and J genes. Unrelated individuals were reported by related research to share highly overlapping thymic repertoires.

The chain is built from TRBV5-6 and TRBJ2-7, with 11 bases aligning to TRBD2. The origin of this receptor is a boy in the first two years of life with a congenital heart defect. Sequences were obtained from thymocytes. This chain's CDR3 is CASSLGGTSGSYEQYF. DNA of the CDR3: TGTGCCAGCAGCTTGGGGGGTACTAGCGGGAGCTACGAGCAGTACTTC.